The 21 T cell receptor beta chains listed next were all sequenced from one sample in a study of tumor and adjacent non-tumor tissue in lung cancer. RNA was extracted from bulk tissue without any cell sorting. Distant lung tissue was collected more than 3 cm away from the tumor edge. A modified ARM-PCR protocol with three rounds of nested PCR amplified TCRbeta. MiXCR was run by TCRdb on the multiplex PCR reads, yielding one entry per CDR3 protein. Here the sample spans around 76,000 distinct CDR3 sequences, over 60% being singletons. The sample comprised distant non-tumor lung tissue. Receptors were obtained from a man between 65 and 80 years old with non-small cell lung cancer.

The J gene is TRBJ2-1, the V gene TRBV7-2, with TRBD2 as a possible D gene (5 bases). This CDR3 is 13 amino acids long. Germline assignment: CDR1 SGHTA and CDR2 FQGNSA. V was shortened by 5 bases and J by 15 bases, with 20 bases between the two germline ends. The CDR3 protein is CASSPGPETMTFF. CDR3 coding DNA: TGTGCCAGCAGCCCTGGCCCGGAGACTATGACGTTCTTC.

Remarks on this clonotype: A single base separates this from a much larger clone, so it may be a read error. V is TRBV21-1 and J is TRBJ1-2; the tabulated D call, TRBD1, remains unverified against the DNA. TRBV21-1 counts as a pseudogene. This CDR3 spans 14 amino acids. The CDR3 protein is CASNFWGQTYGYTF. The CDR3, as DNA: TGTGCCAGCAACTTCTGGGGGCAGACTTATGGCTACACCTTC.

Details on this clonotype: This may come from a read error, since a much larger clone is one base off. The chain uses TRBV20-1 and TRBJ2-7; D is ambiguous. Trimming pared 5 bases from V and 0 bases from J, leaving 11 bases between. Germline CDR1 is DFQATT and CDR2 is SNEGSKA (reference sequence). This CDR3 spans 13 amino acids. The CDR3: CSALDAFSYEQYF. As DNA, the CDR3 is TGCAGTGCTCTGGACGCCTTCTCCTACGAGCAGTACTTC.

The table lists this clonotype with many counts. The J gene is TRBJ2-3, the V gene TRBV13; a possible D gene is TRBD2 (5 bases). From germline, CDR1 is PRHDT and CDR2 FYEKMQ (reference sequence). V dropped 3 bases and J dropped 4 bases, with 14 bases sitting between them. The CDR3 runs to 15 residues. CDR3 DNA: TGTGCCAGCAGCTTGGGTAGAGGGTCTGCAGATACGCAGTATTTT. Protein product: CASSLGRGSADTQYF.

The genes are TRBV6-2 or TRBV6-3 and TRBJ1-5, with a tentative D call TRBD1 (6 bases). V shed 6 bases and J shed 11 bases, with 23 bases lying between them. This CDR3 has 15 amino acids. Germline V gene sequence: CDR1 MNHEY, CDR2 SVGEGT. Here the CDR3 DNA reads TGTGCCAGCAGCGGGGGAGTGGGGCGAAGGGGGACCCAGCATTTT. It translates to CASSGGVGRRGTQHF.

Remarks on this clonotype: At one boundary the junction diverges from the germline segment, which might be a read error. The genes are TRBV11-3 and TRBJ2-3, with a weak D call TRBD2 (5 bases). The CDR3 sequence is 12 residues long. Germline CDR1 SGHNT, CDR2 YENEEA. The DNA for the CDR3 is TGTCCCAGCAGCCTAACAGCGGTTACGCAGTATTTT. Translation gives CPSSLTAVTQYF.

The genes are TRBV29-1 and TRBJ1-1, with D perhaps matching TRBD1 (5 bases). Germline V gene data show CDR1 as SQVTM and CDR2 as ANQGSEA. The CDR3 spans 14 residues. In nucleotides, the CDR3 is TGCAGTGTTAGTAAGGGGACTAGGAACACTGAAGCTTTCTTT. This encodes CSVSKGTRNTEAFF.

For this clonotype: One end of the junction is discordant with germline, which a read error may explain. The chain links TRBV10-2 to TRBJ2-3, with D possibly matching TRBD2 (6 bases). This CDR3 is 15 amino acids long. Germline V gene sequence: CDR1 WSHSY, CDR2 SAAADI. DNA of the CDR3: TGCGCAAGCAGTGAGAGCGGCGGGAACACAAATACGCAGTATTTT. It translates to CASSESGGNTNTQYF.

The chain links TRBV10-2 to TRBJ2-5; D gene ambiguous. Trimming removed 4 bases from V and 7 bases from J, with 13 bases in between. The CDR3 is 13 residues long. Germline V lookup: CDR1 WSHSY, CDR2 SAAADI. The CDR3 DNA reads TGCGCCAGCAGTGGGATAACGGGTGGGACCCAGTACTTC. This codes for CASSGITGGTQYF.

This clonotype was counted once. The junction does not match germline at one end; this may be a read error. The chain employs TRBV4-1 and TRBJ1-2; possibly TRBD1 for D (6 bases). Germline V CDR1 and CDR2: MGHRA, YSYEKL. The CDR3 sequence is 14 residues long. The CDR3 loop reads CASSQDRYLDCYTF. The CDR3 nucleotides read TGCGCCAGTAGCCAAGACAGGTATCTTGATTGCTACACCTTC.

For this clonotype: An end of the junction differs from the germline gene, which may be a read error. The J gene is TRBJ1-1, the V gene TRBV4-1, with 8 positions matching TRBD1. There are 15 residues in the CDR3. Per the germline V gene, CDR1 is MGHRA and CDR2 is YSYEKL. The CDR3 sequence: CASSHTTGANTEVFF. In DNA form, the CDR3 reads TGCGCCAGCAGCCATACGACAGGGGCCAACACTGAAGTTTTCTTT.

This clonotype came up a few times. This chain connects TRBV5-1 to TRBJ1-5; 7 bases match TRBD1. V was pared by 4 bases and J by 3 bases, with 7 bases of the junction left unmatched. CDR1 and CDR2 (germline): SGHRS, YFSETQ. This CDR3 spans 15 amino acids. The CDR3 DNA reads as TGCGCCAGCAGCCCCGGGACAGTAATCAATCAGCCCCAGCATTTT. Translation: CASSPGTVINQPQHF.

This clonotype appeared a few times. For the CDR3, the DNA is TGCGCCAGCAGCTTAGCCGGGGGGCCAGAGACCCAGTACTTC. Translation gives CASSLAGGPETQYF. The chain recombines TRBV5-1 with TRBJ2-5; a possible D gene is TRBD2 (7 bases). The CDR3 sequence is 14 residues long. Germline V CDR1 and CDR2: SGHRS, YFSETQ. Trimming cost V 2 bases and J 4 bases, with 12 bases left between them.

Written as DNA, the CDR3 is TGTGCCAGCAGCTCGCCTGACAGCCTTAACACTGAAGCTTTCTTT. Translating gives CASSSPDSLNTEAFF. This chain joins TRBV6-5 and TRBJ1-1; weak D call: TRBD1 (5 bases). V was shortened by 6 bases and J by 2 bases, with 16 bases between the two germline ends. The CDR3 is 15 amino acids. CDR1 and CDR2 (germline): MNHEY, SVGAGI.

This clonotype was picked up a small number of times. One end of the junction is discordant with germline, which a read error may explain. V gene TRBV7-8 combines with J gene TRBJ2-7, with TRBD2 identical over 7 bases. CDR3 length: 16 residues. Germline lookup yields CDR1 SGHVS and CDR2 FQNEAQ. This chain's CDR3 is CARSLRSGRAAYEQYF. Here the CDR3 DNA reads TGTGCCAGGAGCTTAAGGTCGGGGAGGGCGGCCTACGAGCAGTACTTC.

Details on this clonotype: The junction departs from the called germline gene at one end, perhaps through a read error. The chain carries TRBV11-1 and TRBJ2-1, with 8 bases identical to TRBD2. The length of the CDR3 is 16 residues. Germline CDR1 and CDR2: SGHAT and FQDESV (reference sequence). CDR3 sequence: CTSSPLTSGKNNKQFF. The CDR3 DNA sequence: TGTACGAGCAGTCCGCTAACTAGCGGCAAAAACAATAAGCAGTTTTTC.

Worth noting for this clonotype: At one end, the junction sequence differs from germline, possibly due to a read error. The rearrangement uses TRBV12-3 or TRBV12-4 and TRBJ1-2; TRBD1 matches 7 bases. The CDR3 consists of 14 residues. This chain's CDR3 is CASSPGDSIYGYTF. The CDR3 DNA is TGTGCTAGCAGTCCAGGGGACAGTATCTATGGCTACACCTTC.

The V gene is TRBV11-2, the J gene TRBJ2-1; unclear D gene. Germline CDR1 SGHAT, CDR2 FQNNGV. V was cut by 6 bases and J by 10 bases, with 19 bases left in between. This CDR3 comprises 14 residues. As DNA, the CDR3 is TGTGCCAGCAGGGAAAGGGCCAAAGCCTGGGAGCAGTTCTTC. Its protein product is CASRERAKAWEQFF.

The chain uses TRBV5-1 and TRBJ2-7; the match to TRBD1 covers 8 bases. Losses at the gene ends were 8 bases for V and 2 bases for J; bases not matched to a gene: 18. Per the germline V gene, CDR1 is SGHRS and CDR2 is YFSETQ. The CDR3 runs 17 residues. As DNA, the CDR3 is TGCGCCAGTAGCCCCCCGAGGACAGGGCCTTTCCCCTACGAGCAGTACTTC. Amino acids: CASSPPRTGPFPYEQYF.

This clonotype was observed a few times. This could be a read error, since a much larger clone is one nucleotide away. V gene TRBV6-5 combines with J gene TRBJ1-2; the D is unclear. Germline assignment: CDR1 MNHEY and CDR2 SVGAGI. CDR3 length equals 14 residues. V lost 0 bases and J lost 3, with 8 bases in between. CDR3 sequence (DNA): TGTGCCAGCAGTTACTCGAGGCAGGACTATGGCTACACCTTC. Amino acids: CASSYSRQDYGYTF.

The sample holds a few counts of this clonotype. A read error is possible here, since a much larger clone lies one base away. The chain joins TRBV6-6 to TRBJ2-7; TRBD2 is a possible D gene (5 bases). The CDR3 has 13 amino acids. The V gene's germline CDR1 is MNHNY and CDR2 SVGAGI (reference sequence). V was trimmed by 7 bases and J by 6 bases, leaving 16 bases between them. CDR3: CASKEAIYCEQYF. In DNA form, the CDR3 reads TGTGCCAGCAAGGAGGCCATTTACTGCGAGCAGTACTTC.